This T cell receptor beta chain originates from a study of T cell repertoires in cytomegalovirus infection. This clonotype showed up just a few times. CDR3 length equals 15 residues. Germline V lookup: CDR1 LNHDA, CDR2 SQIVND (reference sequence). Trimming left V 0 bases short and J 0 bases short, with 8 bases between. TCRdb processed the reads anew with MiXCR; each CDR3 protein has one entry. In the table there are around 530,000 distinct CDR3 sequences, less than 30% of which are singletons. V and J are TRBV19 and TRBJ1-1, with TRBD1 as a possible D gene (5 bases). The specimen sequenced was PBMCs. This clonotype was obtained from a human donor in good health (CMV status not recorded). Some clones in this sample may be carry-over from other donors' samples. CDR3 protein: CASSIDRVVNTEAFF. The CDR3 region has the DNA TGTGCCAGTAGTATAGACAGGGTGGTGAACACTGAAGCTTTCTTT.